Presented here are 17 T cell receptor beta chains from one specimen sequenced in a study of identical twins. TCRdb re-analysed the 5' RACE reads in MiXCR, keeping a single row per CDR3 protein. The data contain roughly 570,000 distinct CDR3 sequences, roughly 9.9% of them seen just once; the ten biggest clones take up roughly 3.2%. These data were also filed under a second study, of yellow fever vaccine responses in identical twins.

Sequenced material: PBMCs. The source is a woman under 30 in good health.

The CDR3 DNA follows: TGCAGTGCCTGGCAACCCGACTCCTACAATGAGCAGTTCTTC. Protein: CSAWQPDSYNEQFF. The J gene is TRBJ2-1, the V gene TRBV20-1; no reliable D call. V was pared by 6 bases and J by 0 bases, with 12 bases between. The germline V gene has CDR1 DFQATT and CDR2 SNEGSKA (reference sequence). There are 14 residues in the CDR3.

This clonotype was recorded many times. The chain has TRBV7-9 and TRBJ1-6; D is unresolved. Germline CDR1 reads SEHNR; CDR2 reads FQNEAQ (reference sequence). CDR3 length: 12 amino acids. The germline V and J ends were trimmed by 5 bases and 6 bases, with 5 bases remaining between them. CDR3 protein: CASSPSNSPLHF. Written as DNA, the CDR3 is TGTGCCAGCAGCCCAAGTAATTCACCCCTCCACTTT.

The chain joins TRBV2 to TRBJ1-3; D gene unclear. Germline V gene sequence: CDR1 SNHLY, CDR2 FYNNEI. The CDR3 runs to 12 residues. V lost 7 bases to trimming and J lost 1 base, with 5 bases between them. The chain's CDR3 is CASIGSGNTIYF. CDR3 in DNA: TGTGCCAGCATCGGTTCTGGAAACACCATATATTTT. Using reference TRBV2 and TRBJ1-3 for the parts outside the CDR3, the full variable domain is EPEVTQTPSHQVTQMGQEVILRCVPISNHLYFYWYRQILGQKVEFLVSFYNNEISEKSEIFDDQFSVERPDGSNFTLKIRSTKLEDSAMYFCASIGSGNTIYFGEGSWLTVV.

The V call is TRBV29-1, the J call TRBJ2-5; the D call may be TRBD1 or TRBD2 (5 bases each). This CDR3 has 11 residues. Germline V gene lookup returns CDR1 SQVTM and CDR2 ANQGSEA. Trimming shortened V by 6 bases and J by 7 bases, and 12 bases separated the two germline ends. The chain's CDR3 is CSVRDDGTQYF. CDR3 bases: TGCAGCGTGAGGGACGACGGGACCCAGTACTTC.

This clonotype was found many times. The rearrangement links TRBV5-1 to TRBJ1-1; TRBD1 is a possible D gene (6 bases). CDR3 size: 18 residues. The germline V and J ends were trimmed by 0 bases and 1 base, with 19 bases remaining between them. Germline V gives CDR1 SGHRS, CDR2 YFSETQ. The CDR3 region is CASSLDSDGGAGNTEAFF. In nucleotides, the CDR3 is TGCGCCAGCAGCTTGGACTCGGACGGGGGGGCAGGGAACACTGAAGCTTTCTTT.

This clonotype was observed at least ten times. This chain links TRBV12-3 or TRBV12-4 with TRBJ1-1; D remains unclear. The CDR3 is 16 residues long. Between the trimmed V and J ends, which lost 3 bases and 2 bases, there was a span of 16 bases. This chain's CDR3 is CASSLDPIGVNTEAFF. In DNA form, the CDR3 reads TGTGCCAGCAGTTTGGACCCGATCGGTGTAAACACTGAAGCTTTCTTT.

This clonotype was picked up a small number of times. This chain links TRBV11-2 with TRBJ2-1; D possibly corresponds to TRBD2 (5 bases). Trimming removed 5 bases from V and 3 bases from J, with 14 bases in between. This CDR3 has 15 residues. CDR1 is SGHAT and CDR2 is FQNNGV in the germline V gene. The CDR3, as DNA: TGTGCCAGCAGCACCCCGACGGGGAACTACAATGAGCAGTTCTTC. This translates into CASSTPTGNYNEQFF. The variable domain in full, completed from reference TRBV11-2 and TRBJ2-1, reads EAGVAQSPRYKIIEKRQSVAFWCNPISGHATLYWYQQILGQGPKLLIQFQNNGVVDDSQLPKDRFSAERLKGVDSTLKIQPAKLEDSAVYLCASSTPTGNYNEQFFGPGTRLTVL.

The J gene is TRBJ2-3, the V gene TRBV7-8; the match to TRBD1 covers 9 bases. CDR1 is SGHVS and CDR2 is FQNEAQ in the germline V gene. The CDR3 totals 15 residues. V trimming: 0 bases; J trimming: 5 bases; junction bases outside the gene matches: 3. CDR3 amino acids: CASSLAGQGRDTQYF. The CDR3 bases are TGTGCCAGCAGCTTAGCGGGACAGGGCAGAGATACGCAGTATTTT.

The table lists this clonotype with a few counts. The chain joins TRBV5-4 to TRBJ2-2; the D is unclear. Looked up from germline, CDR1 is SGHNT and CDR2 is YYREEE (reference sequence). V lost 4 bases and J lost 5, with 15 bases in between. This CDR3 has 15 amino acids. The CDR3 nucleotides are TGTGCCAGCAGCACGTCTCTTCTTAAGACCGGGGAGCTGTTTTTT. Translation gives CASSTSLLKTGELFF.

This clonotype appeared many times. V usage is TRBV24-1 and J usage is TRBJ2-5, with a possible D match to TRBD1 (6 bases). Germline V gene lookup returns CDR1 KGHDR and CDR2 SFDVKD. The CDR3 consists of 15 residues. Trimming left V 4 bases short and J 1 base short, with 12 bases between. DNA for the CDR3: TGTGCCACCAGTGACTCCGGCAGGGGCCAAGAGACCCAGTACTTC. Translated: CATSDSGRGQETQYF.

The sample holds a few counts of this clonotype. This CDR3 is CASSQPWSDEQFF. The CDR3 nucleotides read TGTGCCAGCAGCCAACCTTGGTCGGATGAGCAGTTCTTC. The gene calls are TRBV3-1 and TRBJ2-1; unclear D gene. This CDR3 has 13 residues. Trimming stripped 2 bases from V and 8 bases from J, with 10 bases between. Germline V lookup: CDR1 LGHDT, CDR2 YNNKEL (reference sequence).

This clonotype was counted between two and nine times. The rearrangement links TRBV7-3 to TRBJ2-1; no firm D call. Germline assignment: CDR1 SGHTA and CDR2 FQGTGA. V gave up 1 base and J gave up 4 bases, with 8 bases separating them. This CDR3 is built from 14 residues. The DNA for the CDR3 is TGTGCCAGCAGCTTAAGGCCTGGGTACAATGAGCAGTTCTTC. Residues: CASSLRPGYNEQFF.

This clonotype appeared many times. The genes are TRBV27 and TRBJ2-5, with a weak D call TRBD1 (5 bases). Trimming removed 6 bases from V and 9 bases from J, with 17 bases in between. The germline CDR1 and CDR2 sequences are MNHEY and SMNVEV (reference sequence). This CDR3 region has 13 residues. As DNA, the CDR3 is TGTGCCAGCAGCTCAGGGCAGCTCGTGGCCCAGTACTTC. Translation: CASSSGQLVAQYF.

This clonotype was observed many times. This chain uses TRBV5-5 with TRBJ2-2, with D uncertain. Per germline, CDR1 SGHKS and CDR2 YYEKEE (reference sequence). V dropped 4 bases and J dropped 4 bases, with 5 bases sitting between them. The length of the CDR3 is 12 residues. CDR3 bases: TGTGCCAGCAGCAAAATCACCGGGGAGCTGTTTTTT. It is translated as CASSKITGELFF.

This clonotype was detected many times. The V gene is TRBV5-1, the J gene TRBJ2-5; TRBD1 matches 7 bases. Trimming at V came to 4 bases and at J to 2 bases, leaving 8 bases not matched to a gene. This CDR3 contains 15 residues. From germline, CDR1 is SGHRS and CDR2 YFSETQ. The CDR3 sequence is CASSPGTEAQETQYF. Here the CDR3 DNA reads TGCGCCAGCAGCCCCGGGACAGAAGCTCAAGAGACCCAGTACTTC. The full variable domain, in which reference TRBV5-1 and TRBJ2-5 provide the parts outside the CDR3, is KAGVTQTPRYLIKTRGQQVTLSCSPISGHRSVSWYQQTPGQGLQFLFEYFSETQRNKGNFPGRFSGRQFSNSRSEMNVSTLELGDSALYLCASSPGTEAQETQYFGPGTRLLVL.

This clonotype showed up just a few times. V is TRBV19 and J is TRBJ2-1, with TRBD1 matching 7 bases. V was pared by 4 bases and J by 8 bases, with 8 bases of the junction left unmatched. Per the germline V gene, CDR1 is LNHDA and CDR2 is SQIVND (reference sequence). The CDR3 spans 14 residues. The CDR3: CASSTPGQMDEQFF. The CDR3 bases are TGTGCCAGTAGTACTCCGGGACAGATGGATGAGCAGTTCTTC.

The chain links TRBV15 to TRBJ1-4; tentatively, D is TRBD1 (5 bases). The CDR3 has 15 amino acids. CDR1 and CDR2 (germline): LNHNV, YYDKDF (reference sequence). Between the trimmed V and J ends, which lost 0 bases and 2 bases, there was a span of 7 bases. CDR3 bases: TGTGCCACCAGCAGAGACAGGGCGACTAATGAAAAACTGTTTTTT. It encodes CATSRDRATNEKLFF.